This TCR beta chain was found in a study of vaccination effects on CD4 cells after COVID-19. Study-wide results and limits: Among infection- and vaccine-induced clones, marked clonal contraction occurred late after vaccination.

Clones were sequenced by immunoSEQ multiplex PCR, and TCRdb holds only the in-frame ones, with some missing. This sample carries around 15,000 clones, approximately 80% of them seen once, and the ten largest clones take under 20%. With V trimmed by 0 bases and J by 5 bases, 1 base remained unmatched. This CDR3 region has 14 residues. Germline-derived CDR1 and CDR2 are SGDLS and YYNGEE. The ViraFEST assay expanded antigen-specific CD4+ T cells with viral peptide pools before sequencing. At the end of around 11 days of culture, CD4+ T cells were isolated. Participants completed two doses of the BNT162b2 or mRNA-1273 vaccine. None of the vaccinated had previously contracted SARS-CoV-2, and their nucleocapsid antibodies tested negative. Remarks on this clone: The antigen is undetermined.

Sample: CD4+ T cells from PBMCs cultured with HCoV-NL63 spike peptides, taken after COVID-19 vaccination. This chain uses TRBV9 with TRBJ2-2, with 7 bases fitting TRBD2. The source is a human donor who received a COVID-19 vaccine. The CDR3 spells CASSVGGGTGELFF. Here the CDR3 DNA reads TGTGCCAGCAGCGTAGGGGGGGGAACCGGGGAGCTGTTTTTT.